Following are 11 T cell receptor beta chains from one sample sequenced in a study of blood T cell repertoires in COVID-19. TCRdb's copy holds only in-frame clones and misses some; the assay was immunoSEQ multiplex PCR. Of roughly 280,000 clones in the sample, approximately 90% are singletons; the top ten hold less than 3.5%. The sequenced sample was PBMCs or T cells enriched from blood (not recorded which). These receptors came from a man aged 35 to 55 who had been exposed to COVID-19.

The rearrangement joins TRBV5-1 to TRBJ2-6; a weak D match, TRBD1 (5 bases). V shed 7 bases and J shed 2 bases, with 13 bases lying between them. The CDR3 has 15 amino acids. Per the germline V gene, CDR1 is SGHRS and CDR2 is YFSETQ. The CDR3 DNA reads as TGCGCCAGCTCGAATGCAGGGACTGGGGCCAACGTCCTGACTTTC. Translation: CASSNAGTGANVLTF.

The chain combines TRBV27 with TRBJ2-1, with D maybe TRBD2 (5 bases). Per the germline V gene, CDR1 is MNHEY and CDR2 is SMNVEV (reference sequence). V lost 2 bases, J lost 7 bases, and 15 bases lay in between. CDR3 length equals 15 residues. The CDR3 loop reads CASSLEGAVNNEQFF. Written as DNA, the CDR3 is TGTGCCAGCAGTTTAGAGGGCGCGGTTAATAATGAGCAGTTCTTC.

The chain combines TRBV9 with TRBJ1-1, with 9 nucleotides matching TRBD1. The CDR3 extends over 15 amino acids. V lost 4 bases to trimming and J lost 7 bases; unmatched junction nucleotides: 11. The germline CDR1 and CDR2 sequences are SGDLS and YYNGEE. The CDR3 sequence is CASSLGGQGRNEAFF. CDR3 bases: TGTGCCAGCAGCCTAGGGGGACAGGGAAGGAATGAAGCTTTCTTT.

This chain joins TRBV5-4 and TRBJ2-1; D is ambiguous. This CDR3 has 13 amino acids. The V gene's germline CDR1 is SGHNT and CDR2 YYREEE (reference sequence). The germline V and J ends were trimmed by 3 bases and 7 bases, with 11 bases remaining between them. CDR3 in amino acids: CASSSILTNEQFF. For the CDR3, the DNA is TGTGCCAGCAGCTCAATACTGACTAATGAGCAGTTCTTC.

The gene calls are TRBV5-1 and TRBJ2-5, with 8 bases fitting TRBD1. The CDR3 covers 16 residues. Germline V gene data show CDR1 as SGHRS and CDR2 as YFSETQ. The junction had 10 bases not matched to a gene; V was cut back by 4 bases and J by 2 bases. The CDR3 nucleotides read TGCGCCAGCAGCCTAGGGGACAGGCTGGGGCAAGAGACCCAGTACTTC. Translated: CASSLGDRLGQETQYF. Full variable domain (rest looked up from reference TRBV5-1 and TRBJ2-5): KAGVTQTPRYLIKTRGQQVTLSCSPISGHRSVSWYQQTPGQGLQFLFEYFSETQRNKGNFPGRFSGRQFSNSRSEMNVSTLELGDSALYLCASSLGDRLGQETQYFGPGTRLLVL.

J is TRBJ2-1 and V is TRBV9; 7 nucleotides line up with TRBD2. The CDR3 totals 19 residues. V gave up 0 bases and J gave up 9 bases; unmatched junction bases: 21. The germline gives CDR1 SGDLS, CDR2 YYNGEE. The CDR3 DNA reads TGTGCCAGCAGCGTAGTACCCTATCCGGGACTATCATTCGCGAGTGAGCAGTTCTTC. Translated: CASSVVPYPGLSFASEQFF.

The chain combines TRBV30 with TRBJ2-3, with D possibly matching TRBD2 (6 bases). From germline, CDR1 is GTSNPN and CDR2 SVGIG (reference sequence). Trimming shortened V by 1 base and J by 2 bases, and 13 bases separated the two germline ends. The length of the CDR3 is 15 residues. The CDR3 is CAWSELAASTDTQYF. CDR3 DNA: TGTGCCTGGAGTGAATTAGCGGCATCCACAGATACGCAGTATTTT.

The rearrangement uses TRBV28 and TRBJ2-5, with 8 bases that match TRBD1. Germline CDR1 MDHEN, CDR2 SYDVKM. V lost 3 bases, J lost 4 bases, and 7 bases stayed unmatched. This CDR3 has 15 residues. As DNA, the CDR3 is TGTGCCAGCAGTTTGGCCCCCACAGGGGGAGAGACCCAGTACTTC. Residues: CASSLAPTGGETQYF.

This clone was recorded once. This sequence joins TRBV29-1 and TRBJ2-5; 8 bases line up with TRBD1. CDR1 SQVTM and CDR2 ANQGSEA come from the germline V gene. V was pared by 2 bases and J by 2 bases, with 10 bases of the junction left unmatched. The CDR3 has 16 residues. The CDR3 DNA reads as TGCAGCGTTGAATTTATCTGGACAGGGCAACAAGAGACCCAGTACTTC. Its protein is CSVEFIWTGQQETQYF.

A few counts support this clone. The chain has TRBV29-1 and TRBJ2-1; no reliable D call. The germline V and J ends were trimmed by 4 bases and 8 bases, with 9 bases remaining between them. The CDR3 sequence is 11 residues long. Germline lookup yields CDR1 SQVTM and CDR2 ANQGSEA. The CDR3 here is CSVVLGDEQFF. CDR3 in DNA: TGCAGCGTTGTTCTGGGCGATGAGCAGTTCTTC.

The chain recombines TRBV5-1 with TRBJ1-1, with a possible D match to TRBD1 (6 bases). The germline V gene encodes CDR1 SGHRS and CDR2 YFSETQ. The V and J ends lost 1 base and 3 bases respectively, with 13 bases between them. This CDR3 has 15 amino acids. In DNA form, the CDR3 reads TGCGCCAGCAGCTTGACAGGGATTGGGGACACTGAAGCTTTCTTT. It encodes CASSLTGIGDTEAFF.